This T cell receptor (beta chain) came from a study of radiotherapy plus CTLA-4 blockade in lung cancer. The overall study: Objective responses arose in roughly 18% of patients, and 25% to 40% experienced disease control. Study-level points and caveats: The authors reported that early blood T cell clone dynamics, with interferon-beta, best predicted response. Blood TCR clones of tumor origin expanded after radiotherapy plus ipilimumab.

Between the trimmed V and J ends, which lost 2 bases and 3 bases, there was a span of 13 bases. This CDR3 is 15 amino acids long. Looked up from germline, CDR1 is SGHNT and CDR2 is YYREEE (reference sequence). Points on this clone: What it recognizes is unknown.

Profiled with immunoSEQ multiplex PCR; TCRdb holds only in-frame clones, not every one. The table shows roughly 50,000 clones, with 79% occurring only once. Receiving focal radiation plus CTLA-4 blockade with ipilimumab were patients who had chemo-refractory metastatic non-small-cell lung cancer. The receptor was derived from a human donor with non-small cell lung cancer who had a partial response to radiotherapy plus ipilimumab. V and J are TRBV5-4 and TRBJ2-3; tentative D call: TRBD2 (6 bases). Sequencing was performed on peripheral blood, taken from a patient treated with radiotherapy plus ipilimumab. CDR3 sequence: CASSFGLAATDTQYF. DNA of the CDR3: TGTGCCAGCAGCTTTGGTTTAGCGGCTACAGATACGCAGTATTTT.